The 9 T cell receptor beta chains reported below all come from one sample, sequenced in a study of cytomegalovirus exposure and HLA in healthy donors. Vbeta (60) and Jbeta (13) primers were used in the PCR. The data were produced by immunoSEQ multiplex PCR, yet TCRdb's version contains in-frame clones alone and is incomplete. This table has under 200,000 clones, approximately 82% appearing once. The specimen sequenced was PBMCs. These receptors all stem from a male donor in good health and CMV-seronegative.

The chain joins TRBV7-8 to TRBJ1-2, with 8 bases identical to TRBD1. V lost 5 bases, J lost 3 bases, and 8 bases stayed unmatched. Per the germline V gene, CDR1 is SGHVS and CDR2 is FQNEAQ. The CDR3 extends over 15 amino acids. This CDR3 reads CASSQGARYHYGYTF. CDR3 sequence (DNA): TGTGCCAGCAGCCAGGGGGCACGGTACCACTATGGCTACACCTTC.

The chain links TRBV28 to TRBJ2-7, with D possibly TRBD1 on 7 matching bases. V was clipped by 6 bases and J by 0 bases, with 15 bases between them. Germline V CDR1 and CDR2: MDHEN, SYDVKM. There are 15 residues in the CDR3. DNA for the CDR3: TGTGCCAGCAGGACTGGGGGGACAGACTCCTACGAGCAGTACTTC. Its protein product is CASRTGGTDSYEQYF.

The chain links TRBV7-9 to TRBJ2-3, with a possible D match to TRBD2 (5 bases). The ends were cut back, 0 bases at V and 2 bases at J, with 9 bases in the middle. Germline CDR1 and CDR2: SEHNR and FQNEAQ (reference sequence). The CDR3 contains 15 residues. CDR3 nucleotide sequence: TGTGCCAGCAGCTTAGCGGGAGTTTTCACAGATACGCAGTATTTT. This encodes CASSLAGVFTDTQYF.

The V call is TRBV27, the J call TRBJ2-1; TRBD2 agrees at 12 bases. Germline V CDR1 and CDR2: MNHEY, SMNVEV (reference sequence). The CDR3 is made up of 15 amino acids. V lost 5 bases to trimming and J lost 6 bases; unmatched junction nucleotides: 5. The CDR3 sequence is CASSPSGRALNEQFF. The DNA of the CDR3 is TGTGCCAGCAGTCCTAGCGGGAGGGCCCTCAATGAGCAGTTCTTC.

This sequence joins TRBV25-1 and TRBJ2-3; D might be TRBD1 (6 bases). There are 13 residues in the CDR3. Germline V gene sequence: CDR1 MGHDK, CDR2 SYGVNS. Trimming removed 8 bases from V and 4 bases from J, with 13 bases in between. The CDR3 protein is CASASTGSDTQYF. The CDR3 nucleotides are TGTGCCAGCGCCTCAACAGGGTCAGATACGCAGTATTTT.

This clone was recorded once. The rearrangement uses TRBV19 and TRBJ1-1; D ambiguous. The CDR3 has 15 residues. V lost 1 base and J lost 6, with 15 bases in between. Germline CDR1 and CDR2: LNHDA and SQIVND (reference sequence). The CDR3 protein is CASSIVEGGPPEAFF. CDR3 nucleotide sequence: TGTGCCAGTAGTATAGTAGAGGGCGGCCCCCCTGAAGCTTTCTTT.

The chain links TRBV10-3 to TRBJ1-1, with D possibly matching TRBD1 (6 bases). V gave up 6 bases and J gave up 4 bases, with 18 bases separating them. This CDR3 comprises 15 residues. CDR1 is ENHRY, CDR2 SYGVKD, per germline. In DNA, the CDR3 is TGTGCCATCAGAAATACAGGGATTGGGACCACTGAAGCTTTCTTT. It specifies CAIRNTGIGTTEAFF.

The V and J genes are TRBV19 and TRBJ2-3; 9 bases are a match to TRBD2. This CDR3 region has 15 residues. J gave up 2 bases and V 7 bases, and 7 bases lay outside the gene matches. Germline values: CDR1 LNHDA, CDR2 SQIVND (reference sequence). The CDR3 DNA reads TGTGCCAGTACCGCGACTAGCGGAATCACAGATACGCAGTATTTT. Its translation is CASTATSGITDTQYF. The whole variable domain, remainder taken from reference TRBV19 and TRBJ2-3, is DGGITQSPKYLFRKEGQNVTLSCEQNLNHDAMYWYRQDPGQGLRLIYYSQIVNDFQKGDIAEGYSVSREKKESFPLTVTSAQKNPTAFYLCASTATSGITDTQYFGPGTRLTVL.

The chain carries TRBV7-2 and TRBJ2-2; D gene unclear. Germline CDR1 and CDR2: SGHTA and FQGNSA. V was pared by 5 bases and J by 6 bases, with 10 bases between. This CDR3 region has 13 residues. The DNA of the CDR3 is TGTGCCAGCAGCCTGACATTGGCCGGGGAGCTGTTTTTT. Protein sequence: CASSLTLAGELFF.